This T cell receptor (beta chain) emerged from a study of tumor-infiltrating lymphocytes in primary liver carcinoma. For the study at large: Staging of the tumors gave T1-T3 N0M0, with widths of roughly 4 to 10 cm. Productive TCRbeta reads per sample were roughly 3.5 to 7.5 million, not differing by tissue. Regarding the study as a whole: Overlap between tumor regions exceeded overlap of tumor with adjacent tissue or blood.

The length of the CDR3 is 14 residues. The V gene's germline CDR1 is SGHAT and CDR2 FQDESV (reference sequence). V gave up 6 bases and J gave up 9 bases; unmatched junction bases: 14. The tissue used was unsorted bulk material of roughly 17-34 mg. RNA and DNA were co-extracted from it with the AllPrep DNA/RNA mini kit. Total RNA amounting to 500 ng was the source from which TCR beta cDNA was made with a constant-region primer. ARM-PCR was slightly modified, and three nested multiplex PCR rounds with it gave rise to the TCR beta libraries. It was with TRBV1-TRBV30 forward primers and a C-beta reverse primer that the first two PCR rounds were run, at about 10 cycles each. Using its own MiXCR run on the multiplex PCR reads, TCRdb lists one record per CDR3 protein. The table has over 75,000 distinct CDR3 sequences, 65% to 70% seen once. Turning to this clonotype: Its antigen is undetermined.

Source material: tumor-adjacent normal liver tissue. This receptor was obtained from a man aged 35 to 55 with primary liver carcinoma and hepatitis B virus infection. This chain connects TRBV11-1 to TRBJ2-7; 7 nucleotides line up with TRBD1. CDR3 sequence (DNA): TGTGCCAGCAGATTGGGGACAGACTTAAACGGGCAGTACTTC. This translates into CASRLGTDLNGQYF. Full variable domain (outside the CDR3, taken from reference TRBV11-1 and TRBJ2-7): EAEVAQSPRYKITEKSQAVAFWCDPISGHATLYWYRQILGQGPELLVQFQDESVVDDSQLPKDRFSAERLKGVDSTLKIQPAELGDSAMYLCASRLGTDLNGQYFGPGTRLTVT.